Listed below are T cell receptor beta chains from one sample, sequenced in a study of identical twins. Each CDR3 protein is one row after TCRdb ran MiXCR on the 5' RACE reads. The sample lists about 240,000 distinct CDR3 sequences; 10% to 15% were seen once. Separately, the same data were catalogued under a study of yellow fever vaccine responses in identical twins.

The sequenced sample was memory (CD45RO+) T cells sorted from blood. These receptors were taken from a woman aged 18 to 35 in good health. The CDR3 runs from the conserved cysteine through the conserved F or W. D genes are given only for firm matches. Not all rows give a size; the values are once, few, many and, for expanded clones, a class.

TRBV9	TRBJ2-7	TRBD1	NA	CASSVAGQGSYEQYF	TGTGCCAGCAGCGTAGCAGGACAGGGGTCCTACGAGCAGTACTTC
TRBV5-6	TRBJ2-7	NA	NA	CASSSIQGTEQYF	TGTGCCAGCAGCTCCATACAGGGAACCGAGCAGTACTTC
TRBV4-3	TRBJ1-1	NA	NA	CASSRSPSSTEAFF	TGCGCCAGCAGCCGCTCGCCCAGCTCCACTGAAGCTTTCTTT
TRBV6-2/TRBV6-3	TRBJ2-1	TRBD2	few	CASKSPWGLDIYNEQFF	TGTGCCAGCAAGTCTCCCTGGGGACTAGACATCTACAATGAGCAGTTCTTC
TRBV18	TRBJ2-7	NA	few	CASSPQGGPYEQYF	TGTGCCAGCTCACCGCAGGGAGGCCCTTACGAGCAGTACTTC
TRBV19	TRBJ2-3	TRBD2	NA	CASSIRGGGRADTQYF	TGTGCCAGTAGTATCCGGGGCGGGGGGCGTGCAGATACGCAGTATTTT
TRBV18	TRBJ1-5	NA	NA	CASSTSESNQPQHF	TGTGCCAGCTCAACTTCAGAATCCAATCAGCCCCAGCATTTT
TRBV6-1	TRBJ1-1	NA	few	CATQAGTVLTEAFF	TGTGCCACCCAGGCAGGGACGGTACTCACTGAAGCTTTCTTT
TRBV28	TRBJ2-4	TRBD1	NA	CASRTDREAKNIQYF	TGTGCCAGCAGGACGGACAGGGAAGCCAAAAACATTCAGTACTTC
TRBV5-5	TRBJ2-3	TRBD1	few	CASSPQGGTQYF	TGTGCCAGCAGTCCACAGGGGGGCACGCAGTATTTT
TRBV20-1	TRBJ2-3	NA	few	CSARDRLASTDTQYF	TGCAGTGCTAGAGATCGGCTAGCTAGCACAGATACGCAGTATTTT
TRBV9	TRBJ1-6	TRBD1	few	CASSGRDRVNSPLHF	TGTGCCAGCAGCGGCCGGGACAGGGTGAATTCACCCCTCCACTTT
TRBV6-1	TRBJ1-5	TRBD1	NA	CASSEAGQGDQPQHF	TGTGCCAGCAGTGAAGCGGGACAGGGGGATCAGCCCCAGCATTTT
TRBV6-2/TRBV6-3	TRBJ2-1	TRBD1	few	CASSKHLTGGYTEQFF	TGTGCCAGCAGTAAACACCTGACAGGGGGCTACACTGAGCAGTTCTTC
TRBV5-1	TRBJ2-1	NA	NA	CASSSPLVGGHYNEQFF	TGCGCCAGCAGTTCCCCTTTAGTGGGGGGCCATTACAATGAGCAGTTCTTC
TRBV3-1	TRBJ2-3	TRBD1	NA	CASSTRGQLGDTQYF	TGTGCCAGCAGCACGAGGGGACAGCTCGGGGATACGCAGTATTTT
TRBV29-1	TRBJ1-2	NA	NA	CSVARQTGGYTF	TGCAGCGTTGCGAGACAGACGGGAGGCTACACCTTC
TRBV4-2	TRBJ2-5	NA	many	CASSQDNVPGTQYF	TGTGCCAGCAGCCAAGATAATGTCCCTGGGACCCAGTACTTC
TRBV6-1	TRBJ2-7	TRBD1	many	CASSPGTGSYEQYF	TGTGCTAGCAGCCCTGGGACAGGGTCGTACGAGCAGTACTTC
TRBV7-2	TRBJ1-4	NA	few	CASSPMGQTNEKLFF	TGTGCCAGCAGCCCAATGGGACAAACTAATGAAAAACTGTTTTTT
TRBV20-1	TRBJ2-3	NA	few	CSARDVTLSLKDTQYF	TGCAGTGCTAGAGATGTCACATTAAGCCTTAAAGATACGCAGTATTTT
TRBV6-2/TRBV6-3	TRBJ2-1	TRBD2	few	CASSEPSGSGGGLWNEQFF	TGTGCCAGCTCAGAACCTAGCGGCTCCGGAGGAGGTTTGTGGAATGAGCAGTTCTTC
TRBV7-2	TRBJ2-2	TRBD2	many	CASTRLAHNTGELFF	TGTGCCAGCACTCGACTAGCGCACAACACCGGGGAGCTGTTTTTT
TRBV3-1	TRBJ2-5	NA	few	CASSQVLRQETQYF	TGTGCCAGCAGCCAAGTGTTAAGACAAGAGACCCAGTACTTC
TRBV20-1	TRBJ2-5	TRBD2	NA	CSSYQGLALETQYF	TGCAGTTCCTACCAGGGACTAGCGTTGGAGACCCAGTACTTC
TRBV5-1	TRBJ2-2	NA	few	CASSPGADMNTGELFF	TGCGCCAGCAGCCCGGGGGCAGACATGAACACCGGGGAGCTGTTTTTT
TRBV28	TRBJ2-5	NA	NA	CASSFYQAQNQETQYF	TGTGCCAGCAGTTTTTACCAGGCCCAAAACCAAGAGACCCAGTACTTC
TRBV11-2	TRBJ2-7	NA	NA	CASRPLTGRQTYEQYF	TGTGCCAGCAGACCCCTCACGGGCAGACAAACCTACGAGCAGTACTTC
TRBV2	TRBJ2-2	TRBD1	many	CASRNNRGAGELFF	TGTGCCAGCAGGAATAACAGGGGCGCCGGGGAGCTGTTTTTT
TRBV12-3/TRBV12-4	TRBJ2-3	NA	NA	CASSLVTSGADTQYF	TGTGCCAGCAGTTTAGTGACTAGTGGGGCAGATACGCAGTATTTT
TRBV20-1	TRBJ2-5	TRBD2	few	CSARDGGAPTAQYF	TGCAGTGCTAGAGACGGGGGGGCCCCTACGGCCCAGTACTTC
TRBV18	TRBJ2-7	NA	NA	CASSPPRQTILSSYEQYF	TGTGCCAGCTCACCACCGAGACAGACTATCCTGAGCTCCTACGAGCAGTACTTC
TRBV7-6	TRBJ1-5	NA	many	CASSLGAGNQPQHF	TGTGCCAGCAGCTTGGGTGCAGGGAATCAGCCCCAGCATTTT
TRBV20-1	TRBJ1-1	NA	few	CSARQAMNTEAFF	TGCAGTGCTAGACAGGCCATGAACACTGAAGCTTTCTTT
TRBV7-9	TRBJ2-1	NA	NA	CASSPSRDEQFF	TGTGCCAGCAGCCCCTCCCGGGATGAGCAGTTCTTC
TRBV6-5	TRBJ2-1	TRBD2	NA	CASSYTSGNYNEQFF	TGTGCCAGCAGTTACACTAGCGGAAACTACAATGAGCAGTTCTTC
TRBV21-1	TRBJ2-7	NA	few	CASSNGWREGREGLSYEQYF	TGTGCCAGCAGCAACGGCTGGCGGGAGGGCCGCGAAGGTCTCTCCTACGAGCAGTACTTC
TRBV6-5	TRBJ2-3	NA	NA	CASSYGPSPDTQYF	TGTGCCAGCAGTTACGGCCCTAGCCCAGATACGCAGTATTTT
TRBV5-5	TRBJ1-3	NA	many	CASRNNRDAGNTIYF	TGTGCCAGCAGAAACAACAGGGACGCTGGAAACACCATATATTTT
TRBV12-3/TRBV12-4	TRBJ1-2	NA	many	CASSLSFRGGLSNSNYGYTF	TGTGCCAGCAGTTTATCCTTCCGTGGGGGTCTGTCAAATTCTAACTATGGCTACACCTTC
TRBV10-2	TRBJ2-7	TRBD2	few	CASKMGLANYEQYF	TGCGCCAGCAAAATGGGACTAGCCAACTACGAGCAGTACTTC
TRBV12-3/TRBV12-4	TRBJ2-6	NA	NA	CASSRSGPGANVLTF	TGTGCCAGCAGTCGATCGGGCCCCGGGGCCAACGTCCTGACTTTC
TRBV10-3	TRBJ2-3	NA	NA	CAMSEPRISTDTQYF	TGTGCCATGAGTGAGCCGCGTATTAGCACAGATACGCAGTATTTT
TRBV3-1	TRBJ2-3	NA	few	CASSQVTGEKDTQYF	TGTGCCAGCAGCCAAGTGACGGGGGAAAAAGATACGCAGTATTTT
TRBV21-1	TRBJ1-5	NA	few	CASNSNPGQGIGGNQPQHF	TGTGCCAGCAACTCTAACCCGGGACAGGGGATTGGGGGCAATCAGCCCCAGCATTTT
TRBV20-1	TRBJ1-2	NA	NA	CSAVSDVF	TGCAGTGCTGTTTCGGACGTATTC
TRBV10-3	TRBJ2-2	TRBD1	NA	CAISQDRDGELFF	TGTGCCATCAGTCAGGACAGGGATGGGGAGCTGTTTTTT
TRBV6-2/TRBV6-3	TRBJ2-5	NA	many	CASSDDTGYQETQYF	TGTGCCAGCAGTGACGACACAGGCTACCAAGAGACCCAGTACTTC
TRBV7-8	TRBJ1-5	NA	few	CASSLGDRSNQPQHF	TGTGCCAGCAGCTTAGGGGACCGTAGCAATCAGCCCCAGCATTTT
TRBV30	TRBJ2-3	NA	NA	CAWKALGELDTQYF	TGTGCCTGGAAAGCCCTAGGGGAATTAGATACGCAGTATTTT
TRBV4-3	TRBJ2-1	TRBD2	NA	CASSQDRLVAGEQFF	TGCGCCAGCAGCCAAGATAGGTTGGTAGCGGGAGAGCAGTTCTTC
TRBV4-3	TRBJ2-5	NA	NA	CASSQGAPGPGETQYF	TGCGCCAGCAGCCAGGGAGCTCCGGGTCCCGGGGAGACCCAGTACTTC
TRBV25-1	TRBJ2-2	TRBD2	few	CASKKSGTNTGELFF	TGTGCCAGCAAGAAGAGCGGGACGAACACCGGGGAGCTGTTTTTT
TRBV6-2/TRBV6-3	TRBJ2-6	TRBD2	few	CASMLLSTSGRASGANVLTF	TGTGCCAGCATGCTATTATCGACTAGCGGGAGGGCATCTGGGGCCAACGTCCTGACTTTC
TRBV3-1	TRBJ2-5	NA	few	CASSTRRGQETQYF	TGTGCCAGCAGCACTCGGCGGGGCCAAGAGACCCAGTACTTC
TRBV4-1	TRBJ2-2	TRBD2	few	CASSQGLAYTGELFF	TGCGCCAGCAGCCAGGGACTAGCGTACACCGGGGAGCTGTTTTTT
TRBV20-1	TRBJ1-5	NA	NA	CSALRGAASQPQHF	TGCAGTGCATTGCGAGGGGCCGCTTCTCAGCCCCAGCATTTT